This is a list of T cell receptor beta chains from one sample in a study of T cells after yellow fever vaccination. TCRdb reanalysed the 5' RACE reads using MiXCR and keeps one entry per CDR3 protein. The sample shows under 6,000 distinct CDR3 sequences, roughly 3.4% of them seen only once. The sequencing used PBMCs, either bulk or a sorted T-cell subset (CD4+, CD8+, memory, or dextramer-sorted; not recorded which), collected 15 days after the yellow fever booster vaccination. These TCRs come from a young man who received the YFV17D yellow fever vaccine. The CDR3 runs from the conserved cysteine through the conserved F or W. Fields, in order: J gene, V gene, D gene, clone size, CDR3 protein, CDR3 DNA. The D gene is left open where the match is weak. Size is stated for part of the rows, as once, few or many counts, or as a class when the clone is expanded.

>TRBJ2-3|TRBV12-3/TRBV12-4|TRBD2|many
CASRPVAGVIDTQYF
TGTGCCAGCAGACCGGTAGCGGGAGTGATAGATACGCAGTATTTT
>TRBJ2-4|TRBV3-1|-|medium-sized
CASSPQGSSDIQYF
TGTGCCAGCAGCCCTCAGGGTTCTTCGGACATTCAGTACTTC
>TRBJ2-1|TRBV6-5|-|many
CASSYSSVDEQFF
TGTGCCAGCAGTTACTCCTCGGTTGATGAGCAGTTCTTC
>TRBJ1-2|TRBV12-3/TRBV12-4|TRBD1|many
CASSPSDREDTF
TGTGCCAGCAGCCCGTCGGACAGGGAAGACACCTTC
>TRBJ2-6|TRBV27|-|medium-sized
CASSSTYPGANVLTF
TGTGCCAGCAGTTCCACCTACCCTGGGGCCAACGTCCTGACTTTC
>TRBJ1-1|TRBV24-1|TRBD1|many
CATSVKGATEAFF
TGTGCCACCAGTGTAAAGGGGGCTACTGAAGCTTTCTTT
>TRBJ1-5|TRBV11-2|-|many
CASSLGGFGNQPQHF
TGTGCCAGCAGCTTAGGGGGATTCGGCAATCAGCCCCAGCATTTT
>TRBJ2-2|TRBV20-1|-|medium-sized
CSASESGSTGELFF
TGCAGTGCTAGTGAGTCAGGATCCACCGGGGAGCTGTTTTTT
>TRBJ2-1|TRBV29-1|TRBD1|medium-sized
CSAGQGWGTTTYNEQFF
TGCAGCGCCGGACAGGGCTGGGGGACCACGACCTACAATGAGCAGTTCTTC
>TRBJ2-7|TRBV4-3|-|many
CASSQDNAGSYEQYF
TGCGCCAGCAGCCAAGATAACGCGGGGTCCTACGAGCAGTACTTC
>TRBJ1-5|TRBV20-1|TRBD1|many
CSARAQGGPQHF
TGCAGTGCTAGAGCTCAGGGGGGACCCCAGCATTTT
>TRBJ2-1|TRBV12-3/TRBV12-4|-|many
CASSSSTNEQFF
TGTGCCAGCAGTTCCTCAACCAATGAGCAGTTCTTC
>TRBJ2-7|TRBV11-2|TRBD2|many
CASSLVLAGSPNYEQYF
TGTGCCAGCAGCTTAGTTCTAGCGGGATCCCCGAACTACGAGCAGTACTTC
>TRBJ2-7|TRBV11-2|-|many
CASSLPGGLSEQYF
TGTGCCAGCAGCTTGCCCGGGGGGCTCTCCGAGCAGTACTTC
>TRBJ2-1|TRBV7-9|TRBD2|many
CASSQRPGLAPIQQFF
TGTGCCAGCAGCCAACGCCCGGGACTAGCTCCAATCCAGCAGTTCTTC
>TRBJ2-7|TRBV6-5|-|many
CASRSQGQGGGYEQYF
TGTGCCAGCAGGTCCCAAGGGCAGGGCGGCGGGTACGAGCAGTACTTC
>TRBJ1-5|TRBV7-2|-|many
CASSLRQSYNQPQHF
TGTGCCAGCAGCTTAAGGCAGAGTTACAATCAGCCCCAGCATTTT
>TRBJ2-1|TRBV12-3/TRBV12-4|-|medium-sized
CASSVIYEQFF
TGTGCCAGCAGTGTCATCTATGAGCAGTTCTTC
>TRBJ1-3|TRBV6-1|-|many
CASMWAPTSGNTIYF
TGTGCCAGCATGTGGGCTCCTACATCTGGAAACACCATATATTTT
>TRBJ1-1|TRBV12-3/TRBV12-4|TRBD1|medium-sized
CASSLGGDSTEAFF
TGTGCCAGCAGTTTAGGGGGGGACAGTACTGAAGCTTTCTTT
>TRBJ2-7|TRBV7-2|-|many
CASSSHGQSPSIEQYF
TGTGCCAGCAGCTCTCATGGACAGTCTCCATCTATCGAGCAGTACTTC
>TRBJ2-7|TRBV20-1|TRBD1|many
CSAKPLDRGGSYEQYF
TGCAGTGCCAAACCTTTGGACAGGGGGGGATCCTACGAGCAGTACTTC
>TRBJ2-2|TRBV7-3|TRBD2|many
CASSLTTTSGSTGELFF
TGTGCCAGCAGCTTAACCACCACTAGCGGGAGCACCGGGGAGCTGTTTTTT
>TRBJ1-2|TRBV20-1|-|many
CSAGRSGSIYGYTF
TGCAGTGCAGGCAGGTCCGGCTCAATCTATGGCTACACCTTC
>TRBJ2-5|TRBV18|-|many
CASSTGLQETQYF
TGTGCCAGCTCCACCGGCCTCCAAGAGACCCAGTACTTC
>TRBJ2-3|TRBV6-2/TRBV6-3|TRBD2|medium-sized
CASRRDYHTQYF
TGTGCCAGCAGGCGGGACTACCATACGCAGTATTTT
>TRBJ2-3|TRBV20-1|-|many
CSATQDSLTQYF
TGCAGTGCTACCCAGGACAGTTTGACGCAGTATTTT
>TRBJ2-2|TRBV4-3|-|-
CASRTGTGELFF
TGCGCCAGCAGGACTGGCACCGGGGAGCTGTTTTTT
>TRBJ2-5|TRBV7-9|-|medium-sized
CASSPAREKETQYF
TGTGCCAGCAGCCCCGCGAGGGAGAAAGAGACCCAGTACTTC
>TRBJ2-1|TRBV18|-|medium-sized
CASVTGTDYNEQFF
TGTGCCAGTGTAACCGGGACCGACTACAATGAGCAGTTCTTC
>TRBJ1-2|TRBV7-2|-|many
CASSLGAKNYGYTF
TGTGCCAGCAGCTTAGGGGCGAAAAACTATGGCTACACCTTC
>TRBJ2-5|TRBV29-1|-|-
CSVGLGFETQYF
TGCAGCGTTGGACTAGGATTTGAGACCCAGTACTTC
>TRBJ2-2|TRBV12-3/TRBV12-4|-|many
CASGQSYTGELFF
TGTGCCAGCGGACAGAGTTACACCGGGGAGCTGTTTTTT
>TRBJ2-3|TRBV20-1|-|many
CSAREDPSTDTQYF
TGCAGTGCCCGAGAGGACCCTAGCACAGATACGCAGTATTTT
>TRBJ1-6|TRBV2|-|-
CASSAAGYDSPLHF
TGTGCCAGCAGTGCGGCAGGGTACGATTCACCCCTCCACTTT
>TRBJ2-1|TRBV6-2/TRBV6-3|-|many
CASSYLGLGNEQFF
TGTGCCAGCAGTTACTTAGGGTTAGGGAATGAGCAGTTCTTC
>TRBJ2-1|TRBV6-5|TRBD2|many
CASSYSLNIAGEYNEQFF
TGTGCCAGCAGTTACTCCCTGAACATAGCGGGAGAGTACAATGAGCAGTTCTTC
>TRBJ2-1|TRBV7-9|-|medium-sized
CASSPRDLTWEQFF
TGTGCCAGCAGCCCCCGGGACCTTACGTGGGAGCAGTTCTTC
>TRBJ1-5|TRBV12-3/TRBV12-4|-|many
CASSPTGKNQPQHF
TGTGCCAGCAGTCCCACAGGGAAGAATCAGCCCCAGCATTTT
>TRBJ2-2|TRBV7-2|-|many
CASSLYRGELFF
TGTGCCAGCAGCTTATATAGGGGGGAGCTGTTTTTT